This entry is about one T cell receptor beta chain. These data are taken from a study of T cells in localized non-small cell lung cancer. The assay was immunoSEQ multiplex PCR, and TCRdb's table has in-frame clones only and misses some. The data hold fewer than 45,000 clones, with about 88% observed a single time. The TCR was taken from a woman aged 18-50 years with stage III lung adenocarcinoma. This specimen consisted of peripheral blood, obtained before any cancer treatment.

This CDR3 reads CATSGGQLNEQFF. The CDR3 bases are TGTGCCACTTCCGGGGGACAGTTAAATGAGCAGTTCTTC. This chain uses TRBV6-5 with TRBJ2-1, with D perhaps matching TRBD1 (7 bases). Germline CDR1 and CDR2: MNHEY and SVGAGI. The CDR3 runs to 13 residues. Trimming took 10 bases from V and 7 from J, leaving 17 bases between them.